These 25 T cell receptor beta chains were all obtained from the same sample, sequenced in a study of human thymus T cells. Thymus specimens were resections from corrective heart surgery. Data came from immunoSEQ multiplex PCR; TCRdb stores just in-frame clones and leaves some out. The sample has some 130,000 clones; just under 95% are singletons. Source material: thymus tissue. These receptors all come from a boy under two years old with a congenital heart defect but otherwise immunologically healthy.

The CDR3 is CATSRDGGSGANVLTF. The CDR3 DNA follows: TGTGCCACCAGCAGAGATGGGGGGTCTGGGGCCAACGTCCTGACTTTC. The rearrangement joins TRBV15 to TRBJ2-6; D is perhaps TRBD2 (6 bases). The CDR3 loop spans 16 amino acids. The ends were cut back, 0 bases at V and 1 base at J, with 7 bases in the middle. Looked up from germline, CDR1 is LNHNV and CDR2 is YYDKDF (reference sequence). Supplemented by reference TRBV15 and TRBJ2-6, the full variable domain reads DAMVIQNPRYQVTQFGKPVTLSCSQTLNHNVMYWYQQKSSQAPKLLFHYYDKDFNNEADTPDNFQSRRPNTSFCFLDIRSPGLGDTAMYLCATSRDGGSGANVLTFGAGSRLTVL.

The chain links TRBV7-8 to TRBJ2-2, with D maybe TRBD1 (6 bases). V was trimmed by 4 bases and J by 4 bases, leaving 25 bases between them. The CDR3 is made up of 19 amino acids. The germline V gene has CDR1 SGHVS and CDR2 FQNEAQ. The CDR3 DNA reads TGTGCCAGCAGCTACCGCCTCCCTCCAGGGGCTACCTTCACCGGGGAGCTGTTTTTT. Translating it yields CASSYRLPPGATFTGELFF.

The chain combines TRBV12-5 with TRBJ1-2; TRBD1 matches 7 bases. The V and J ends lost 1 base and 4 bases, in that order; junction bases with no gene match: 6. Germline V lookup: CDR1 LGHNT, CDR2 FRNRAP. The CDR3 is made up of 15 amino acids. CDR3 sequence: CASGLARDSPYGYTF. CDR3 coding DNA: TGTGCTAGTGGTTTGGCCCGGGACAGCCCCTATGGCTACACCTTC.

This chain links TRBV4-3 with TRBJ2-1; 7 nucleotides line up with TRBD2. Germline lookup yields CDR1 LGHNA and CDR2 YSLEER. The CDR3 spans 17 residues. V trimming: 0 bases; J trimming: 4 bases; junction bases outside the gene matches: 9. The CDR3 coding sequence is TGCGCCAGCAGCCAAGAGGGTCTAGCGGCGTCATACAATGAGCAGTTCTTC. This encodes CASSQEGLAASYNEQFF.

V usage is TRBV7-9 and J usage is TRBJ2-7, with TRBD1 matching 8 bases. This CDR3 region has 16 residues. Germline CDR1 SEHNR, CDR2 FQNEAQ (reference sequence). Trimming took 5 bases from V and 0 from J; bases not matched to a gene: 9. The CDR3 region is CASSPLGTGYSYEQYF. DNA of the CDR3: TGTGCCAGCAGCCCATTGGGGACAGGCTACTCCTACGAGCAGTACTTC.

This chain uses TRBV19 with TRBJ1-5; 10 bases align to TRBD1. Germline trimming cut 2 bases from V and 4 bases from J; bases unmatched to any gene: 11. The CDR3 is 18 amino acids. Per germline, CDR1 LNHDA and CDR2 SQIVND (reference sequence). CDR3 DNA: TGTGCCAGTAGTATAACGGGACAGGGGACGAGGGAAAATCAGCCCCAGCATTTT. This encodes CASSITGQGTRENQPQHF. Variable domain in full (rest from reference TRBV19 and TRBJ1-5): DGGITQSPKYLFRKEGQNVTLSCEQNLNHDAMYWYRQDPGQGLRLIYYSQIVNDFQKGDIAEGYSVSREKKESFPLTVTSAQKNPTAFYLCASSITGQGTRENQPQHFGDGTRLSIL.

The chain uses TRBV14 and TRBJ1-3; 8 bases are a match to TRBD1. The CDR3 runs to 18 residues. The germline V gene encodes CDR1 SGHDN and CDR2 FVKESK. The J segment lost 1 base and the V segment lost 5 bases, leaving 13 bases of the junction unmatched. The CDR3 sequence is CASSLTGDRTLSGNTIYF. CDR3 coding DNA: TGTGCCAGCAGCTTGACAGGGGACCGCACCCTATCTGGAAACACCATATATTTT.

The rearrangement uses TRBV10-3 and TRBJ1-1; D is ambiguous. The CDR3 is made up of 12 amino acids. V gave up 8 bases and J gave up 1 base, with 8 bases separating them. Germline V gene lookup returns CDR1 ENHRY and CDR2 SYGVKD. The CDR3 is CAIGQTNTEAFF. The CDR3 DNA reads TGTGCCATCGGGCAAACGAACACTGAAGCTTTCTTT.

The rearrangement links TRBV6-1 to TRBJ2-5; a possible D gene is TRBD2 (6 bases). The V end was cut by 2 bases, the J end by 5 bases, with 12 bases between. The germline gives CDR1 MNHNS, CDR2 SASEGT. The length of the CDR3 is 14 residues. The CDR3, as DNA: TGTGCCAGCAGTGAAACGGAGGGGAGGGAGACCCAGTACTTC. It encodes CASSETEGRETQYF.

The rearrangement links TRBV28 to TRBJ2-2, with 10 nucleotides matching TRBD1. The V and J ends lost 5 bases and 1 base, in that order; junction bases with no gene match: 4. The CDR3 is 16 amino acids. Germline assignment: CDR1 MDHEN and CDR2 SYDVKM. CDR3 DNA: TGTGCCAGCAGTCCAGGACAGGGGGGGAACACCGGGGAGCTGTTTTTT. Translation gives CASSPGQGGNTGELFF.

The chain recombines TRBV10-1 with TRBJ1-1, with 8 bases that match TRBD1. CDR3 length equals 14 residues. Germline assignment: CDR1 WNHNN and CDR2 SYGVQD (reference sequence). V lost 4 bases, J lost 7 bases, and 8 bases stayed unmatched. The CDR3 is CASSGQGKSGEAFF. For the CDR3, the DNA is TGCGCCAGCAGTGGACAGGGGAAGTCGGGTGAAGCTTTCTTT.

The chain recombines TRBV4-3 with TRBJ2-3; TRBD2 matches at 12 bases. V dropped 3 bases and J dropped 2; count of bases not matched to a gene: 9. The CDR3 sequence is 18 residues long. From germline, CDR1 is LGHNA and CDR2 YSLEER. The CDR3 spells CASSQGELAGGPTDTQYF. The CDR3 DNA reads TGCGCCAGCAGCCAGGGGGAACTAGCGGGGGGACCCACAGATACGCAGTATTTT.

J is TRBJ1-3 and V is TRBV19; D gene ambiguous. The CDR3 runs to 18 residues. Germline CDR1 LNHDA, CDR2 SQIVND (reference sequence). V lost 3 bases and J lost 0, with 18 bases in between. This CDR3 reads CASSIVLGLIPSGNTIYF. In DNA, the CDR3 is TGTGCCAGTAGTATTGTCCTCGGACTGATCCCCTCTGGAAACACCATATATTTT.

This chain joins TRBV30 and TRBJ2-2; D possibly uses TRBD1 or TRBD2 (6 bases each). Trimming removed 0 bases from V and 8 bases from J, with 13 bases in between. CDR1 is GTSNPN and CDR2 is SVGIG in the germline V gene (reference sequence). The CDR3 loop spans 14 amino acids. The CDR3 DNA reads TGTGCCTGGAGTGTACAGGGACTGGTGGGGGAGCTGTTTTTT. It codes for CAWSVQGLVGELFF.

J is TRBJ2-1 and V is TRBV7-9, with 13 positions matching TRBD2. The ends lost 5 bases at V and 5 bases at J; junction bases unmatched: 12. The CDR3 sequence is 18 residues long. Germline CDR1 and CDR2: SEHNR and FQNEAQ (reference sequence). The DNA for the CDR3 is TGTGCCAGCAGCCAAGCTACTAGCGGGGGGGCACCACACAATGAGCAGTTCTTC. Protein product: CASSQATSGGAPHNEQFF.

In this sample, this clone turned up a few times. This rearrangement joins TRBV2 to TRBJ2-3; D is possibly TRBD2 (5 bases). Germline V gene data show CDR1 as SNHLY and CDR2 as FYNNEI. The CDR3 spans 12 residues. Trimming cost V 8 bases and J 5 bases, with 11 bases left between them. CDR3 in DNA: TGTGCCAGCGGAGGACCCCGAGATACGCAGTATTTT. Protein: CASGGPRDTQYF.

Only one count was recorded for this clone. The rearrangement uses TRBV5-6 and TRBJ1-2, with D possibly matching TRBD1 (6 bases). The germline V and J ends were trimmed by 4 bases and 3 bases, with 19 bases remaining between them. From germline, CDR1 is SGHDT and CDR2 YYEEEE. This CDR3 is 16 amino acids long. The CDR3 nucleotides are TGTGCCAGCAGCCCAATAGGGGGGGCCGACGACTATGGCTACACCTTC. As protein: CASSPIGGADDYGYTF.

The V call is TRBV28, the J call TRBJ1-2; 7 positions match TRBD1. The CDR3 is 18 amino acids. Germline CDR1 MDHEN, CDR2 SYDVKM. The trim removed 3 bases at V and 2 bases at J, leaving 15 bases unmatched. The CDR3 nucleotides are TGTGCCAGCAGTTTCAGCCGGGACAGCTACCTGGCCAACTATGGCTACACCTTC. Its protein product is CASSFSRDSYLANYGYTF.

The chain is built from TRBV5-1 and TRBJ2-7, with TRBD2 identical over 11 bases. Germline values: CDR1 SGHRS, CDR2 YFSETQ. The V segment lost 0 bases and the J segment 3 bases; nucleotides outside the gene matches: 8. The CDR3 covers 17 residues. The CDR3 DNA follows: TGCGCCAGCAGCTTGGTGGCTAGCGGGGGGACCCTCTACGAGCAGTACTTC. Its protein product is CASSLVASGGTLYEQYF.

The V call is TRBV4-1, the J call TRBJ2-7; 10 bases fit TRBD2. V lost 1 base and J lost 1; bases outside the gene matches: 13. The CDR3 is 19 residues long. CDR1 is MGHRA, CDR2 YSYEKL, per germline. As DNA, the CDR3 is TGCGCCAGCAGCCAAGCCAACAGGGTAGCGGGGGGCGAGTCCTACGAGCAGTACTTC. Translated: CASSQANRVAGGESYEQYF.

The chain links TRBV4-1 to TRBJ2-3, with 10 positions matching TRBD1. The CDR3 length is 16 residues. Per germline, CDR1 MGHRA and CDR2 YSYEKL. The trim removed 5 bases at V and 0 bases at J, leaving 5 bases unmatched. The CDR3 loop reads CASSTWDRGSTDTQYF. In DNA form, the CDR3 reads TGCGCCAGCAGCACCTGGGACAGGGGAAGCACAGATACGCAGTATTTT.

The J gene is TRBJ1-2, the V gene TRBV18; D possibly corresponds to TRBD1 (5 bases). Germline assignment: CDR1 KGHSH and CDR2 LQKENI. The CDR3 is made up of 15 amino acids. Trimming took off 6 bases at V and 0 bases at J, with 14 bases between the two ends. The CDR3 DNA sequence: TGTGCCAGCTCGCAAGACGTGGGGCCTAACTATGGCTACACCTTC. Residues: CASSQDVGPNYGYTF. Based on the CDR3 plus reference TRBV18 and TRBJ1-2, the full variable domain is NAGVMQNPRHLVRRRGQEARLRCSPMKGHSHVYWYRQLPEEGLKFMVYLQKENIIDESGMPKERFSAEFPKEGPSILRIQQVVRGDSAAYFCASSQDVGPNYGYTFGSGTRLTVV.

Concerning this clone itself: The junction differs from germline at one of its ends, possibly a read error. V and J are TRBV7-2 and TRBJ2-7; 7 nucleotides agree with TRBD1. The CDR3 sequence is 13 residues long. Germline assignment: CDR1 SGHTA and CDR2 FQGNSA. The CDR3: CASSFGTASSKDF. CDR3 nucleotide sequence: TGTGCCAGCAGCTTCGGGACAGCCAGCTCTAAAGACTTC. Full variable domain (outside the CDR3, taken from reference TRBV7-2 and TRBJ2-7): GAGVSQSPSNKVTEKGKDVELRCDPISGHTALYWYRQSLGQGLEFLIYFQGNSAPDKSGLPSDRFSAERTGGSVSTLTIQRTQQEDSAVYLCASSFGTASSKDFGPGTRLTVT.

This sequence joins TRBV15 and TRBJ2-7, with D perhaps given as TRBD1 or TRBD2 (6 bases each). Germline V lookup: CDR1 LNHNV, CDR2 YYDKDF (reference sequence). V was clipped by 1 base and J by 0 bases, with 13 bases between them. The CDR3 extends over 16 amino acids. The DNA of the CDR3 is TGTGCCACCAGCAGAGGCACGGGGGCCGACTCCTACGAGCAGTACTTC. It translates to CATSRGTGADSYEQYF.

This clone was picked up one time. The chain is built from TRBV18 and TRBJ2-5, with D unclear. Deletions cut 1 base from V and 5 bases from J, with 5 bases between. The CDR3 consists of 12 residues. Per germline, CDR1 KGHSH and CDR2 LQKENI. The CDR3 DNA sequence: TGTGCCAGCTCACCACGCGCGGAGACCCAGTACTTC. Translated, it gives CASSPRAETQYF.